This T cell receptor (beta chain) was documented in a study of cytomegalovirus exposure and HLA in healthy donors. This clone was observed a few times. Amplification used 60 Vbeta primers and 13 Jbeta primers. TCRdb's table, derived via immunoSEQ multiplex PCR, lists solely in-frame clones and lacks some. The data show roughly 200,000 clones, roughly 73% seen once. The CDR3 loop spans 14 amino acids. With V trimmed by 6 bases and J by 6 bases, 9 bases remained unmatched. CDR1 and CDR2 from the germline V gene are MNHNS and SASEGT. The clonotype comes from a woman between 25 and 40 years old in good health and CMV-seronegative. The chain employs TRBV6-1 and TRBJ2-7, with 9 bases lining up with TRBD1. The sequencing sample was made of PBMCs. For the CDR3, the DNA is TGTGCCAGCAGCCTAGCACAGGGGGCGACCGAGCAGTACTTC. Translation gives CASSLAQGATEQYF.